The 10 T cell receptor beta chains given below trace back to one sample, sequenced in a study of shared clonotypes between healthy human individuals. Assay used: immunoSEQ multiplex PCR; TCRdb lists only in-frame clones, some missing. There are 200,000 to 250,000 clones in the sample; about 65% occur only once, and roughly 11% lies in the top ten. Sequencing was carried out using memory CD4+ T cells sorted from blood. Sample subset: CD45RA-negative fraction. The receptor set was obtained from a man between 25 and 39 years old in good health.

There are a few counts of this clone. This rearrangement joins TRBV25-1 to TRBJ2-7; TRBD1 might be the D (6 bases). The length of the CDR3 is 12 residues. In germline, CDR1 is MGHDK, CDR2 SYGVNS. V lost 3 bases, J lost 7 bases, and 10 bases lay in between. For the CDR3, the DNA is TGTGCCAGCAGTGATCAAAGGGGGGAGCAGTACTTC. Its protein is CASSDQRGEQYF.

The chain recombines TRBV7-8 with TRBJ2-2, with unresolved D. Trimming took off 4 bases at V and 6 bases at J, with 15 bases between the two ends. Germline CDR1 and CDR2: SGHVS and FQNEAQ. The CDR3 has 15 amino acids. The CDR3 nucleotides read TGTGCCAGCAGCTCACCAGAGAGCCAGCCCGGGGAGCTGTTTTTT. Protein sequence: CASSSPESQPGELFF.

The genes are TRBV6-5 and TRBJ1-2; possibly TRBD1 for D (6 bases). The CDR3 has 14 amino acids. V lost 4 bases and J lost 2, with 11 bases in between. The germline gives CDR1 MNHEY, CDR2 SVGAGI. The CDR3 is CASSLMDRNYGYTF. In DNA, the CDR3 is TGTGCCAGCAGTTTGATGGACAGAAACTATGGCTACACCTTC.

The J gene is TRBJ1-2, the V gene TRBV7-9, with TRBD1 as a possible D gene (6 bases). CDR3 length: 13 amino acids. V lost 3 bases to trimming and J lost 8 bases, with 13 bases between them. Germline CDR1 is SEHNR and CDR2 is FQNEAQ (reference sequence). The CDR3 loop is CASSLLTGQGYTF. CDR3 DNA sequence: TGTGCCAGCAGCTTGCTTACCGGACAGGGCTACACCTTC.

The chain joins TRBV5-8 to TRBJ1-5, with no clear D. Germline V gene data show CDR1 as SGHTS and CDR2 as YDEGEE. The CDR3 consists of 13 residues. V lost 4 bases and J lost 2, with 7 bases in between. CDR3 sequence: CASSRTGNQPQHF. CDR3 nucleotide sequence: TGTGCCAGCAGCCGGACGGGCAATCAGCCCCAGCATTTT.

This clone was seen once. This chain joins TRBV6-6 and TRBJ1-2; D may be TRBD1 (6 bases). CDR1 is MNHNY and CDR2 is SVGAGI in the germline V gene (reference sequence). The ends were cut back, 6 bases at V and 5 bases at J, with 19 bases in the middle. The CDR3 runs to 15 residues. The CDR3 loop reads CASSGTGKAHYGYTF. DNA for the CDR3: TGTGCCAGCAGCGGCACAGGGAAAGCCCATTATGGCTACACCTTC.

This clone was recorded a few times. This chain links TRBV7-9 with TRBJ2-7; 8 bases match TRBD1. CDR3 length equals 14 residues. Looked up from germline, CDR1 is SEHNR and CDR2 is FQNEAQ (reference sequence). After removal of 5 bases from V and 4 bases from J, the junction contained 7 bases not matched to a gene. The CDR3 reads CASSPGGFGYEQYF. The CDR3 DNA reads TGTGCCAGCAGCCCAGGGGGCTTTGGTTACGAGCAGTACTTC.

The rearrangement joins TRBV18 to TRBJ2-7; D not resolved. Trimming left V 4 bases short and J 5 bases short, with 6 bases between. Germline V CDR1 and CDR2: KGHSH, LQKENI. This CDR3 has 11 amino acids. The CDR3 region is CASSLKHEQYF. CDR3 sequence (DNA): TGTGCCAGCTCACTTAAGCACGAGCAGTACTTC.

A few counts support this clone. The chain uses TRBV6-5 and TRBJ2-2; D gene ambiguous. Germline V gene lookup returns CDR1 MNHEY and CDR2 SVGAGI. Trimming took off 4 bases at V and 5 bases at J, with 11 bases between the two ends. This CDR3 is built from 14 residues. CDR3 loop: CASSFFDSTGELFF. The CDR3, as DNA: TGTGCCAGCAGTTTCTTCGACTCAACCGGGGAGCTGTTTTTT.

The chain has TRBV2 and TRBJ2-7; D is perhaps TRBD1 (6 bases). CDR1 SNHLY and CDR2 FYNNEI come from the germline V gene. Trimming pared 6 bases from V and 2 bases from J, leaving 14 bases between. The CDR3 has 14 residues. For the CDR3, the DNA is TGTGCCAGCAGAAAAACGGACAGCACCTACGAGCAGTACTTC. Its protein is CASRKTDSTYEQYF.